The subject of this entry is one TCR beta chain. Its specificity is not known. PCR was performed using 60 Vbeta and 13 Jbeta primers. Some clones are missing from TCRdb's copy, which holds only in-frame ones; the method was immunoSEQ multiplex PCR. This table holds about 150,000 clones, 74% found once. This entry is derived from a study of cytomegalovirus exposure and HLA in healthy donors. Study results and caveats: The study carried out a later analysis of TCR beta sequences. It associated some 17,000 of them with specific HLA alleles at a false discovery rate of 0.05. Among TCR beta chains, those listed as cytomegalovirus-associated numbered over 150. It emerged from a later analysis that several of the most significant clusters appeared to be linked to common viral pathogens. The classifier was said to identify cytomegalovirus status with high specificity and sensitivity.

Losses at the gene ends were 5 bases for V and 5 bases for J; bases not matched to a gene: 6. The germline CDR1 and CDR2 sequences are SGHTA and FQGTGA. This CDR3 is 16 amino acids long. The clonotype comes from a man under 40 in good health and CMV-seronegative. The chain uses TRBV7-3 and TRBJ2-1; 13 nucleotides agree with TRBD2. Sequenced sample: PBMCs. The CDR3 sequence: CASSNGLAGVHNEQFF. The CDR3 DNA is TGTGCCAGCAGCAATGGACTAGCGGGGGTCCACAATGAGCAGTTCTTC.